One TCR beta chain is described in this entry. Its antigen is not known. These data come from a study of somatic mutations in cytotoxic T cells in rheumatoid arthritis. Trimming stripped 6 bases from V and 4 bases from J, with 15 bases between. This CDR3 contains 14 residues. From germline, CDR1 is SEHNR and CDR2 FQNEAQ (reference sequence). Points from the study as a whole: Antigen specificity of the expanded CD8+ clones was not determined. A rise in CD8+ clonality with age was seen in rheumatoid arthritis patients but not in healthy controls.

Only in-frame clones appear in the TCRdb table, and some are missing; sequencing was by immunoSEQ multiplex PCR. The repertoire holds roughly 13,000 clones, with about three quarters as singletons. Positive selection using magnetic beads isolated the CD4+ and CD8+ cells (purity was checked by flow cytometry). The sequence was obtained from an adult with rheumatoid arthritis. Sequenced sample: CD8+ T cells sorted from blood. The genes are TRBV7-9 and TRBJ1-2; D is unresolved. CDR3 protein: CASSSTGPTYGYTF. The DNA of the CDR3 is TGTGCCAGCAGTTCGACCGGGCCGACCTATGGCTACACCTTC.